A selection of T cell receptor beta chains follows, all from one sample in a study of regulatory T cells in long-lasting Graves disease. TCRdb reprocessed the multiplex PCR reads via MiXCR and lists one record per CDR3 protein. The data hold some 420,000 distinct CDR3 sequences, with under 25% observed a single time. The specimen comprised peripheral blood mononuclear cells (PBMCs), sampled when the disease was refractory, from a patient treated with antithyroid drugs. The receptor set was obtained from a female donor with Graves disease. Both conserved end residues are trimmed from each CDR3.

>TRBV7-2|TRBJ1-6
ASSLEQGRDSPLH
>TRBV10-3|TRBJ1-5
AISESGINQPQH
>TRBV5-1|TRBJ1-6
ASSWGDSPLH
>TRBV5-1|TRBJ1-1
TSSLDSPAEAF
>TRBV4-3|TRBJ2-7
ASSPVERANEQY
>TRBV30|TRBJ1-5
AWSVTGAQPQH
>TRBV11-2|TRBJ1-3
ASSFSGAGLPPIY
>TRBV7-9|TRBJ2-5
ASTSDRAYSDRETQY
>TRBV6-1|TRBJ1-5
ASSFTAIGNQPQH
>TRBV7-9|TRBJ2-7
ASSLSLRKGEQY
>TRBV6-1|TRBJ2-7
ASRPAQDSSYEQY
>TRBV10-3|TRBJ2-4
ATQETVAKNIQY
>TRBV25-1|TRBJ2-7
ASSPGTGDRGQY
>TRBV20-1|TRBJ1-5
SATIQGQPQH
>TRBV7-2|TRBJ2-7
ASSLGSLAGFGAEQY
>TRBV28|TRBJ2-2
ASSFQWGQLNTGELF
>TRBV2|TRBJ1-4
ASRVTGGFKKLF
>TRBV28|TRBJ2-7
ASEGGLREQY
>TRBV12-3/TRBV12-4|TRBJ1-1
ASSFSFQSAGAF
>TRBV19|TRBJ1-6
ASSTGEKNSPLH
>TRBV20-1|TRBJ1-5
SARGARVSNQPQH
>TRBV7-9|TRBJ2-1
ASSKTGGWYNEQF
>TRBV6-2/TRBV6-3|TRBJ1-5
ASSYSSSHHQPQH
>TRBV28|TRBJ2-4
ASSSGPEVKNIQY
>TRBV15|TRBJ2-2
ATSRYTGELF
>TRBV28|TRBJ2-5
ASSLFQGAGETQY
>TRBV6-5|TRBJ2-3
ASSFGLATRDTQY
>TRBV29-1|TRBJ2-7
SVELVERSSYEQY
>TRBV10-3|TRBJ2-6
AISGTVARANVLT
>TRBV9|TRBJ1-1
ASSGETGQYTEAF
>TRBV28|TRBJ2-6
ASSVPLKNSGANVLT
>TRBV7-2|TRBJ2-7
ASRAGDRRILEQY